This TCR beta chain was captured by sequencing in a study of T cells after yellow fever vaccination. This clonotype was counted a few times. TCRdb passed the 5' RACE reads through MiXCR, listing each CDR3 protein once. The table shows fewer than 85,000 distinct CDR3 sequences, with roughly 8% occurring only once. J gave up 7 bases and V 4 bases, and 9 bases lay outside the gene matches. This CDR3 is built from 16 residues. Germline V lookup: CDR1 LGHDT, CDR2 YNNKEL (reference sequence). The input for sequencing was CD8+ T cells sorted from PBMCs, taken on the day of the yellow fever booster vaccination. The clonotype comes from a man younger than 45 who received the YFV17D yellow fever vaccine. The chain has TRBV3-1 and TRBJ2-3; 12 nucleotides agree with TRBD2. This CDR3 reads CASSPCRLAGAHTQYF. DNA for the CDR3: TGTGCCAGCAGCCCCTGCCGACTAGCGGGAGCTCATACGCAGTATTTT.